These T cell receptor beta chains were read from a single sample in a study of response to subunit inactivated influenza vaccine. TCRdb independently ran MiXCR on the RT-PCR reads; one entry per CDR3 protein. The table includes about 780,000 distinct CDR3 sequences, less than 20% detected once. The sample in question was PBMCs from blood, obtained 5 to 6 days after vaccination. The receptors originated from a man aged 45 to 65 who received an inactivated influenza vaccine. The CDR3 runs from the conserved cysteine through the conserved F or W. A D gene is named only where the DNA matches it firmly. Clone size, where shown, is once, few, many, or a class for clones that have expanded.

>-|few|TRBJ1-6|TRBV6-2/TRBV6-3
CASTYRVASPLHF
TGTGCCAGCACGTACAGGGTTGCTTCACCCCTCCACTTT
>-|few|TRBJ1-6|TRBV6-1
CASSRAGTSLSSYNSPLHF
TGTGCCAGCAGTCGAGCCGGGACAAGCCTGAGCTCCTATAATTCACCCCTCCACTTT
>-|few|TRBJ2-1|TRBV3-1
CASSQASANYNEQFF
TGTGCCAGCAGCCAAGCTAGCGCGAACTACAATGAGCAGTTCTTC
>TRBD1|-|TRBJ1-1|TRBV12-3/TRBV12-4
CASSVSGTANTEAFF
TGTGCCAGCAGTGTCTCCGGGACAGCGAACACTGAAGCTTTCTTT
>TRBD1|many|TRBJ2-1|TRBV24-1
CATRPGQGFSYNEQFF
TGTGCCACCCGCCCCGGACAGGGATTCTCCTACAATGAGCAGTTCTTC
>-|-|TRBJ2-5|TRBV11-2
CASSLAHSQETQYF
TGTGCCAGCAGCTTAGCACATTCTCAAGAGACCCAGTACTTC
>TRBD2|few|TRBJ2-1|TRBV5-1
CASSFGGTSGGAHNEQFF
TGCGCCAGCAGCTTTGGTGGGACTAGCGGGGGGGCTCACAATGAGCAGTTCTTC
>TRBD2|-|TRBJ2-3|TRBV20-1
CSARGSGLARTDTQYF
TGCAGTGCTAGAGGTTCCGGACTAGCGCGCACAGATACGCAGTATTTT
>-|few|TRBJ2-1|TRBV12-3/TRBV12-4
CASSFSGWEQFF
TGTGCCAGCAGTTTCTCAGGGTGGGAGCAGTTCTTC
>-|few|TRBJ1-1|TRBV3-1
CASSQGGGGRIAFF
TGTGCCAGCAGCCAAGGAGGGGGGGGCCGAATCGCTTTCTTT
>TRBD1|-|TRBJ1-2|TRBV6-2/TRBV6-3
CASSQHRDRGRGYTF
TGTGCCAGCAGCCAACACCGGGACAGGGGACGAGGCTACACCTTC
>-|few|TRBJ2-7|TRBV10-3
CAIRRPGPPLEQYF
TGTGCCATCAGGAGGCCGGGACCTCCACTCGAGCAGTACTTC
>-|few|TRBJ1-2|TRBV29-1
CSVSAGNSAGYTF
TGCAGCGTTTCGGCTGGAAACTCAGCTGGCTACACCTTC
>TRBD1|few|TRBJ2-5|TRBV29-1
CSVERMTGTATQYF
TGCAGCGTTGAGAGAATGACAGGGACGGCGACCCAGTACTTC
>-|few|TRBJ2-1|TRBV9
CASSVDGGGFFVDEQFF
TGTGCCAGCAGCGTAGACGGAGGGGGGTTCTTTGTCGATGAGCAGTTCTTC
>TRBD1|-|TRBJ1-6|TRBV18
CASRTGEVSPLHF
TGTGCCAGCCGGACAGGGGAGGTATCACCCCTCCACTTT
>-|-|TRBJ2-7|TRBV6-5
CASSYTTRDGEQYF
TGTGCCAGCAGTTACACCACCCGGGATGGCGAGCAGTACTTC
>TRBD2|few|TRBJ2-1|TRBV28
CASSTLTSGSYNEQFF
TGTGCCAGCAGTACCCTGACTAGCGGGAGCTACAATGAGCAGTTCTTC
>-|-|TRBJ2-3|TRBV5-1
CASSGGWGLADTQYF
TGCGCCAGCAGCGGGGGGTGGGGACTGGCAGATACGCAGTATTTT
>-|many|TRBJ2-1|TRBV9
CASSPPGSYNEQFF
TGTGCCAGCAGTCCCCCCGGTTCCTACAATGAGCAGTTCTTC
>-|few|TRBJ2-2|TRBV4-2
CASSQDGLANTGELFF
TGTGCCAGCAGCCAAGACGGGCTAGCCAACACCGGGGAGCTGTTTTTT
>TRBD2|-|TRBJ2-3|TRBV20-1
CSASPTSGRGYGTQYF
TGCAGTGCTAGCCCGACTAGCGGGAGAGGTTACGGTACGCAGTATTTT
>TRBD2|-|TRBJ2-1|TRBV24-1
CATSEGREIYNEQFF
TGTGCCACCAGTGAAGGGCGGGAGATCTACAATGAGCAGTTCTTC
>-|few|TRBJ1-2|TRBV7-2
CASSLGETGGYTF
TGTGCCAGCAGCTTAGGGGAGACGGGTGGCTACACCTTC
>-|-|TRBJ1-1|TRBV18
CASSPRRGALLNTEAFF
TGTGCCAGCTCACCACGCCGGGGGGCATTGCTGAACACTGAAGCTTTCTTT
>TRBD1|-|TRBJ2-7|TRBV5-1
CASGDSGGASYEQYF
TGCGCCAGCGGCGACTCAGGGGGCGCAAGCTACGAGCAGTACTTC
>TRBD2|many|TRBJ2-1|TRBV5-1
CASSLGLAGLGEQFF
TGCGCCAGCAGCTTGGGACTAGCGGGACTCGGTGAGCAGTTCTTC
>TRBD1|many|TRBJ2-7|TRBV6-1
CASRRTGGYEQYF
TGTGCCAGCAGACGGACAGGGGGCTACGAGCAGTACTTC
>-|-|TRBJ1-1|TRBV15
CATSRPRLGSTEAFF
TGTGCCACCAGCAGACCCCGATTGGGTAGCACTGAAGCTTTCTTT
>-|few|TRBJ2-5|TRBV20-1
CSATSRASVETQYF
TGCAGTGCCACAAGCAGGGCTAGCGTGGAGACCCAGTACTTC
>-|many|TRBJ2-7|TRBV20-1
CSARVLVAGGLYEQYF
TGCAGTGCTAGAGTCCTGGTGGCAGGGGGGCTCTACGAGCAGTACTTC
>-|-|TRBJ1-5|TRBV5-5
CASSLLGWGDNQPQHF
TGTGCCAGCAGCTTACTAGGATGGGGAGACAATCAGCCCCAGCATTTT
>TRBD2|-|TRBJ2-3|TRBV11-1
CASSLSPGLAGPGNTDTQYF
TGTGCCAGCAGCTTATCCCCTGGACTAGCGGGACCCGGGAACACAGATACGCAGTATTTT
>TRBD1|-|TRBJ2-5|TRBV24-1
CATSGTADRGGETQYF
TGTGCCACCAGTGGTACAGCGGACAGGGGAGGGGAGACCCAGTACTTC
>-|few|TRBJ1-5|TRBV6-5
CASSYSIDNQPQHF
TGTGCCAGCAGTTACTCGATTGACAATCAGCCCCAGCATTTT
>TRBD1|few|TRBJ2-7|TRBV20-1
CSARGIPGQAYEQYF
TGCAGTGCTAGGGGAATACCGGGACAGGCCTACGAGCAGTACTTC
>TRBD1|-|TRBJ2-7|TRBV5-1
CASSLDGTGGSYEQYF
TGCGCCAGCAGCTTGGATGGGACAGGGGGGTCCTACGAGCAGTACTTC
>-|few|TRBJ2-5|TRBV12-3/TRBV12-4
CASSFSGSNQETQYF
TGTGCCAGCAGTTTTTCCGGGTCAAACCAAGAGACCCAGTACTTC
>-|-|TRBJ2-5|TRBV21-1
CASSQGPGQETQYF
TGTGCCAGCAGTCAAGGTCCGGGCCAAGAGACCCAGTACTTC
>-|-|TRBJ2-5|TRBV6-1
CASSNRRGAQETQYF
TGTGCCAGCAGCAATCGGCGGGGTGCCCAAGAGACCCAGTACTTC
>TRBD1|-|TRBJ2-3|TRBV20-1
CSGTGILTDTQYF
TGCAGTGGGACAGGGATCCTCACAGATACGCAGTATTTT
>-|few|TRBJ1-5|TRBV12-3/TRBV12-4
CASSLYPRGQPQHF
TGTGCCAGCAGTTTATATCCGAGGGGACAGCCCCAGCATTTT
>-|-|TRBJ1-5|TRBV2
CASSRGLGQPQHF
TGTGCCAGCAGCAGGGGTTTGGGGCAGCCCCAGCATTTT
>TRBD1|-|TRBJ2-5|TRBV18
CASSFGQVRLNLGETQYF
TGTGCCAGCTCATTCGGACAGGTCCGACTCAATCTAGGGGAGACCCAGTACTTC
>-|-|TRBJ2-7|TRBV7-9
CASSLTAVQYF
TGTGCCAGCAGCTTGACGGCTGTGCAGTACTTC